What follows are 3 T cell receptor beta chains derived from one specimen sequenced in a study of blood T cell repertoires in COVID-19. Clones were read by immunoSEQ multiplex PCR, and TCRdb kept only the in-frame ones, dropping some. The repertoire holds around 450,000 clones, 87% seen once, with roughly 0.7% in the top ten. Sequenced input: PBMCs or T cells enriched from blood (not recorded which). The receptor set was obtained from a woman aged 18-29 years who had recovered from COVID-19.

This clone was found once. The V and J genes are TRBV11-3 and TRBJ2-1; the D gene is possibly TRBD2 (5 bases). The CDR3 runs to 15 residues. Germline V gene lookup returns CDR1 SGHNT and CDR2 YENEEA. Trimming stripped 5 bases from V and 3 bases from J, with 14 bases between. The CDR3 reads CASSPGKQLYNEQFF. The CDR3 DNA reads TGTGCCAGCAGCCCGGGGAAGCAACTCTACAATGAGCAGTTCTTC.

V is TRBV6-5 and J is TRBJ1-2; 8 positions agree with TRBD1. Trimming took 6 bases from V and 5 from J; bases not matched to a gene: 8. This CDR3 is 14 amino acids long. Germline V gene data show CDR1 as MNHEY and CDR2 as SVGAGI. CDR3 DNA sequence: TGTGCCAGCAGGCGCCAGGGGGCCGGGTATGGCTACACCTTC. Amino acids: CASRRQGAGYGYTF.

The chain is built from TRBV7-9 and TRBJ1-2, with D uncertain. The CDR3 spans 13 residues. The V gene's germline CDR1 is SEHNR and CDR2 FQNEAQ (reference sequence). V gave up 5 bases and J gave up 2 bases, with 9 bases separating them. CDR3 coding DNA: TGTGCCAGCAGCCAACTAAGGAACTATGGCTACACCTTC. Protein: CASSQLRNYGYTF. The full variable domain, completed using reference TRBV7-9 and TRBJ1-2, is DTGVSQNPRHKITKRGQNVTFRCDPISEHNRLYWYRQTLGQGPEFLTYFQNEAQLEKSRLLSDRFSAERPKGSFSTLEIQRTEQGDSAMYLCASSQLRNYGYTFGSGTRLTVV.